The 26 T cell receptor beta chains below were found in one sample sequenced in a study of T cell changes during pregnancy in multiple sclerosis. Here immunoSEQ multiplex PCR was the method, and the copy in TCRdb shows in-frame clones only, minus some. Of approximately 38,000 clones in the sample, more than 85% were seen once. The sample was CD8+ T cells from peripheral blood mononuclear cells, taken in the third trimester of pregnancy. These receptors were obtained from a female donor with multiple sclerosis, enrolled in a pregnancy study.

J is TRBJ2-1 and V is TRBV20-1, with 7 bases that match TRBD1. V lost 6 bases, J lost 8 bases, and 4 bases stayed unmatched. CDR1 and CDR2 (germline): DFQATT, SNEGSKA (reference sequence). This CDR3 has 11 amino acids. The CDR3 reads CSAGTVDEQFF. CDR3 DNA sequence: TGCAGTGCCGGGACAGTGGATGAGCAGTTCTTC.

This clone was seen more than once but under ten times. This chain joins TRBV4-3 and TRBJ2-3, with 9 bases lining up with TRBD2. After removal of 3 bases from V and 6 bases from J, the junction contained 10 bases not matched to a gene. CDR3 length: 16 amino acids. CDR1 is LGHNA, CDR2 YSLEER, per germline. The chain's CDR3 is CASSQSMTSGPDTQYF. The DNA for the CDR3 is TGCGCCAGCAGCCAGAGTATGACTAGCGGTCCGGATACGCAGTATTTT.

V and J are TRBV4-3 and TRBJ2-3, with TRBD2 matching over 8 bases. In germline, CDR1 is LGHNA, CDR2 YSLEER. The V segment lost 0 bases and the J segment 0 bases; nucleotides outside the gene matches: 5. The CDR3 runs 17 residues. The CDR3 loop is CASSQDRLAYSTDTQYF. CDR3 in DNA: TGCGCCAGCAGCCAAGATAGACTAGCGTACAGCACAGATACGCAGTATTTT.

This clone was seen only once. The chain uses TRBV5-1 and TRBJ2-1; TRBD2 matches at 7 bases. The CDR3 runs 16 residues. V gave up 4 bases and J gave up 1 base; unmatched junction bases: 8. The V gene's germline CDR1 is SGHRS and CDR2 YFSETQ. The DNA of the CDR3 is TGCGCCAGCAGCCCAGGGACTACCCCGTCCTACAATGAGCAGTTCTTC. It encodes CASSPGTTPSYNEQFF.

V gene TRBV6-4 combines with J gene TRBJ2-1; no firm D call. The CDR3 contains 14 residues. Germline CDR1 and CDR2: MRHNA and SNTAGT. V was shortened by 0 bases and J by 7 bases, with 10 bases between the two germline ends. The CDR3 loop reads CASSDSSETNEQFF. DNA for the CDR3: TGTGCCAGCAGTGACTCAAGCGAAACGAATGAGCAGTTCTTC.

The genes are TRBV4-3 and TRBJ2-1, with D uncertain. The ends were cut back, 3 bases at V and 0 bases at J, with 9 bases in the middle. The germline V gene has CDR1 LGHNA and CDR2 YSLEER. CDR3 length: 15 residues. CDR3 sequence (DNA): TGCGCCAGCAGCCACTACCCGGGCTCCTACAATGAGCAGTTCTTC. Protein: CASSHYPGSYNEQFF.

This chain's CDR3 is CASSLDPLTGKLLGYTF. The DNA of the CDR3 is TGCGCCAGCAGCTTGGACCCTTTGACAGGGAAGTTATTGGGCTACACCTTC. This sequence joins TRBV5-1 and TRBJ1-2; 7 positions match TRBD1. V lost 0 bases and J lost 8; bases outside the gene matches: 16. This CDR3 comprises 17 residues. Germline V CDR1 and CDR2: SGHRS, YFSETQ.

The V gene is TRBV11-2, the J gene TRBJ2-1; 8 bases are a match to TRBD1. CDR1 and CDR2 from the germline V gene are SGHAT and FQNNGV. The CDR3 runs 15 residues. J lost 8 bases, V lost 5 bases, and 11 bases had no gene match. The CDR3 sequence: CASSPGRTGMDEQFF. CDR3 DNA sequence: TGTGCCAGCAGCCCCGGTAGGACAGGGATGGATGAGCAGTTCTTC. Full variable domain (missing parts from reference TRBV11-2 and TRBJ2-1): EAGVAQSPRYKIIEKRQSVAFWCNPISGHATLYWYQQILGQGPKLLIQFQNNGVVDDSQLPKDRFSAERLKGVDSTLKIQPAKLEDSAVYLCASSPGRTGMDEQFFGPGTRLTVL.

J is TRBJ1-5 and V is TRBV15, with no clear D. The CDR3 runs 12 residues. CDR1 and CDR2 (germline): LNHNV, YYDKDF (reference sequence). V dropped 3 bases and J dropped 4 bases, with 4 bases sitting between them. The CDR3 DNA is TGTGCCACCAGCAGCATGAATCAGCCCCAGCATTTT. Its protein is CATSSMNQPQHF. Full variable domain (remainder filled in from reference TRBV15 and TRBJ1-5): DAMVIQNPRYQVTQFGKPVTLSCSQTLNHNVMYWYQQKSSQAPKLLFHYYDKDFNNEADTPDNFQSRRPNTSFCFLDIRSPGLGDTAMYLCATSSMNQPQHFGDGTRLSIL.

The chain is built from TRBV29-1 and TRBJ1-1; D might be TRBD1 (5 bases). Trimming cost V 5 bases and J 7 bases, with 20 bases left between them. CDR1 and CDR2 (germline): SQVTM, ANQGSEA. This CDR3 contains 14 residues. CDR3 sequence reads: CSVPLAGRTGEAFF. CDR3 nucleotide sequence: TGCAGCGTTCCCCTGGCGGGGCGAACTGGTGAAGCTTTCTTT.

This chain uses TRBV19 with TRBJ2-1; a weak D match, TRBD2 (6 bases). This CDR3 has 15 residues. Looked up from germline, CDR1 is LNHDA and CDR2 is SQIVND (reference sequence). V lost 5 bases, J lost 0 bases, and 11 bases lay in between. This CDR3 reads CASSEAGLSYNEQFF. CDR3 bases: TGTGCCAGTAGTGAGGCGGGACTCTCCTACAATGAGCAGTTCTTC.

The gene calls are TRBV15 and TRBJ1-3; a weak D match, TRBD1 (5 bases). The V end lost 2 bases, the J end lost 0 bases, and 8 bases lay between the germline ends. Germline CDR1 and CDR2: LNHNV and YYDKDF (reference sequence). The CDR3 loop spans 15 amino acids. CDR3 nucleotides: TGTGCCACCAGCAGAAACCAGGGCTCTGGAAACACCATATATTTT. As protein: CATSRNQGSGNTIYF.

The chain uses TRBV19 and TRBJ1-5; TRBD1 matches at 8 bases. V gave up 6 bases and J gave up 5 bases; unmatched junction bases: 12. The CDR3 runs to 16 residues. Germline-derived CDR1 and CDR2 are LNHDA and SQIVND (reference sequence). The CDR3 sequence is CASSQPGQEFDQPQHF. The DNA of the CDR3 is TGTGCCAGTAGCCAGCCGGGACAGGAGTTTGATCAGCCCCAGCATTTT.

V is TRBV28 and J is TRBJ2-1; the match to TRBD2 covers 9 bases. CDR1 is MDHEN, CDR2 SYDVKM, per germline. The CDR3 sequence is 13 residues long. With V trimmed by 9 bases and J by 6 bases, 6 bases remained unmatched. The CDR3 DNA is TGTGCCAGTCATACTAGCGGGTTCAATGAGCAGTTCTTC. As protein: CASHTSGFNEQFF.

The chain has TRBV2 and TRBJ2-7; 8 nucleotides agree with TRBD2. The germline V gene has CDR1 SNHLY and CDR2 FYNNEI. J lost 4 bases, V lost 11 bases, and 10 bases had no gene match. This CDR3 is built from 13 residues. The CDR3 DNA sequence: TGTGCCCTACGCGGGGGGAGTTCGTACGAGCAGTACTTC. Its translation: CALRGGSSYEQYF.

The CDR3 region is CASKLDKNTEAFF. CDR3 bases: TGTGCCAGCAAGCTGGACAAGAACACTGAAGCTTTCTTT. V gene TRBV7-9 combines with J gene TRBJ1-1, with a weak D call TRBD1 (5 bases). Germline CDR1 reads SEHNR; CDR2 reads FQNEAQ (reference sequence). The CDR3 length is 13 residues. Trimming shortened V by 7 bases and J by 1 base, and 10 bases separated the two germline ends.

The chain combines TRBV19 with TRBJ2-2; tentatively, D is TRBD2 (5 bases). Trimming stripped 5 bases from V and 2 bases from J, with 15 bases between. Germline lookup yields CDR1 LNHDA and CDR2 SQIVND (reference sequence). The CDR3 is 16 residues long. The DNA of the CDR3 is TGTGCCAGTAGTGTTCAGGAGGTCTCCAACACCGGGGAGCTGTTTTTT. Translation gives CASSVQEVSNTGELFF.

J is TRBJ2-7 and V is TRBV2; no firm D call. Germline CDR1 is SNHLY and CDR2 is FYNNEI. The CDR3 sequence is 13 residues long. V was pared by 1 base and J by 4 bases, with 8 bases between. The CDR3 here is CASSEVSAYEQYF. For the CDR3, the DNA is TGTGCCAGCAGTGAAGTTTCCGCGTACGAGCAGTACTTC.

The gene calls are TRBV7-9 and TRBJ2-3, with 9 bases aligning to TRBD2. The V gene's germline CDR1 is SEHNR and CDR2 FQNEAQ (reference sequence). The V and J ends lost 6 bases and 2 bases, in that order; junction bases with no gene match: 9. The CDR3 runs 16 residues. This chain's CDR3 is CASSIAGVAPTDTQYF. For the CDR3, the DNA is TGTGCCAGCAGTATAGCGGGAGTGGCTCCCACAGATACGCAGTATTTT.

The chain links TRBV5-1 to TRBJ1-4, with 7 bases fitting TRBD1. Looked up from germline, CDR1 is SGHRS and CDR2 is YFSETQ. The CDR3 covers 14 residues. After removal of 3 bases from V and 4 bases from J, the junction contained 3 bases not matched to a gene. The CDR3 nucleotides read TGCGCCAGCAGCTCGGACAGGATTAATGAAAAACTGTTTTTT. The encoded protein is CASSSDRINEKLFF.

This clone occurred once. The chain uses TRBV9 and TRBJ2-1; TRBD2 matches 11 bases. The germline V gene has CDR1 SGDLS and CDR2 YYNGEE. V lost 4 bases and J lost 7; bases outside the gene matches: 4. The CDR3 covers 14 residues. CDR3 protein: CASSRTSGRNEQFF. The CDR3 DNA reads as TGTGCCAGCAGCCGTACTAGCGGGAGAAATGAGCAGTTCTTC.

This chain connects TRBV6-4 to TRBJ2-1, with D perhaps matching TRBD2 (6 bases). The germline CDR1 and CDR2 sequences are MRHNA and SNTAGT. Between the trimmed V and J ends, which lost 6 bases and 4 bases, there was a span of 10 bases. The CDR3 is 13 residues long. CDR3 sequence reads: CASSEGLYNEQFF. The CDR3 DNA reads as TGTGCCAGCAGCGAGGGACTTTACAATGAGCAGTTCTTC.

This rearrangement joins TRBV5-1 to TRBJ2-6; possible D gene TRBD1, 6 bases. V was pared by 4 bases and J by 1 base, with 15 bases between. Germline V gene lookup returns CDR1 SGHRS and CDR2 YFSETQ. This CDR3 spans 17 amino acids. The CDR3 loop reads CASSLEAGASGANVLTF. Here the CDR3 DNA reads TGCGCCAGCAGCCTGGAAGCAGGGGCTTCTGGGGCCAACGTCCTGACTTTC.

The CDR3 here is CASSVGTSESGETQYF. The CDR3 nucleotides are TGTGCCAGCAGCGTAGGCACCAGCGAGAGTGGGGAGACCCAGTACTTC. The J gene is TRBJ2-5, the V gene TRBV9; no reliable D call. CDR1 SGDLS and CDR2 YYNGEE come from the germline V gene. This CDR3 comprises 16 residues. Deletions cut 0 bases from V and 5 bases from J, with 17 bases between.

V gene TRBV30 combines with J gene TRBJ1-2; D is possibly TRBD1 (6 bases). The CDR3 contains 15 residues. CDR1 and CDR2 (germline): GTSNPN, SVGIG (reference sequence). V lost 3 bases and J lost 6, with 20 bases in between. CDR3 bases: TGTGCCTGGAGCGAAGGAACCGGGACATCGGATGGCTACACCTTC. Residues: CAWSEGTGTSDGYTF.

The rearrangement links TRBV4-2 to TRBJ2-1; 11 nucleotides line up with TRBD2. After removal of 1 base from V and 6 bases from J, the junction contained 2 bases not matched to a gene. The CDR3 loop spans 15 amino acids. CDR1 is LGHNA and CDR2 is YNFKEQ in the germline V gene. CDR3 loop: CASSQGTSGSNEQFF. DNA for the CDR3: TGTGCCAGCAGCCAAGGGACTAGCGGGTCCAATGAGCAGTTCTTC.